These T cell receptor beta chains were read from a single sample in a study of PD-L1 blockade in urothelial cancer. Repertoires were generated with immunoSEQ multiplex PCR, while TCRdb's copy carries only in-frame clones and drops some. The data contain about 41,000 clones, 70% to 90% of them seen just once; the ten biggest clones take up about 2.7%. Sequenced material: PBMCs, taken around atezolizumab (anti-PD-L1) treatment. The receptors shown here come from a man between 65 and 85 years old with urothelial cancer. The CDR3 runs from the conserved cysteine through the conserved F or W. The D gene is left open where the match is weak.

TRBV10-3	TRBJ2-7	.	CAISDDRENTYEQYF	TGTGCCATCAGTGACGATAGGGAGAATACGTACGAGCAGTACTTC
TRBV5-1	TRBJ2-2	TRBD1	CASSSLQGAGELFF	TGCGCCAGCAGCTCCCTACAGGGGGCCGGGGAGCTGTTTTTT
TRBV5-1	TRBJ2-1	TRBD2	CASSLLSGTDNEQFF	TGCGCCAGCAGCCTTCTTAGCGGGACCGACAATGAGCAGTTCTTC
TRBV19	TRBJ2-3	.	CASTGYWTDTQYF	TGTGCCAGTACAGGGTATTGGACAGATACGCAGTATTTT
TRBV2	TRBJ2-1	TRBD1	CASGPSSGRGPYEQFF	TGTGCCAGCGGCCCATCATCGGGCAGGGGGCCATATGAGCAGTTCTTC
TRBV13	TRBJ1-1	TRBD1	CASSLDRGVEAFF	TGTGCCAGCAGCTTAGACAGGGGGGTTGAAGCTTTCTTT
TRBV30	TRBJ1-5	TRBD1	CAWSPWTGYQPQHF	TGTGCCTGGAGTCCGTGGACAGGGTATCAGCCCCAGCATTTT
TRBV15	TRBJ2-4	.	CATKNGLAKNIQYF	TGTGCCACAAAAAACGGTTTAGCCAAAAACATTCAGTACTTC
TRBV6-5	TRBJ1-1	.	CASSRRQNTEAFF	TGTGCCAGCAGTAGAAGACAGAACACTGAAGCTTTCTTT
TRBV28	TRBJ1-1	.	CASSLPTGTLTPRSGAFF	TGTGCCAGCAGTTTGCCAACAGGGACCCTAACTCCGCGCTCGGGGGCTTTCTTT
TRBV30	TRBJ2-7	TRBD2	CAWRVRTSGSSYEQYF	TGTGCCTGGAGGGTCAGGACTAGCGGGAGCTCCTACGAGCAGTACTTC